Here is one TCR beta chain with its context. These data are taken from a study of technical replicates of blood from several donors. The germline V gene encodes CDR1 GTSNPN and CDR2 SVGIG (reference sequence). Trimming pared 0 bases from V and 3 bases from J, leaving 12 bases between. The CDR3 covers 15 residues. The assay was immunoSEQ multiplex PCR, and TCRdb's table has in-frame clones only and misses some. The table records 65,000 to 90,000 clones, about 91% of them present only once. This rearrangement joins TRBV30 to TRBJ1-5, with D tentatively TRBD1 (6 bases). This TCR came from a human donor in good health. The specimen sequenced was T cells isolated from PBMCs. The CDR3, as DNA: TGTGCCTGGAGTGTGCAGGGGAAGAACAATCAGCCCCAGCATTTT. It yields the protein CAWSVQGKNNQPQHF. Filled out from reference TRBV30 and TRBJ1-5, the complete variable domain reads SQTIHQWPATLVQPVGSPLSLECTVEGTSNPNLYWYRQAAGRGLQLLFYSVGIGQISSEVPQNLSASRPQDRQFILSSKKLLLSDSGFYLCAWSVQGKNNQPQHFGDGTRLSIL.